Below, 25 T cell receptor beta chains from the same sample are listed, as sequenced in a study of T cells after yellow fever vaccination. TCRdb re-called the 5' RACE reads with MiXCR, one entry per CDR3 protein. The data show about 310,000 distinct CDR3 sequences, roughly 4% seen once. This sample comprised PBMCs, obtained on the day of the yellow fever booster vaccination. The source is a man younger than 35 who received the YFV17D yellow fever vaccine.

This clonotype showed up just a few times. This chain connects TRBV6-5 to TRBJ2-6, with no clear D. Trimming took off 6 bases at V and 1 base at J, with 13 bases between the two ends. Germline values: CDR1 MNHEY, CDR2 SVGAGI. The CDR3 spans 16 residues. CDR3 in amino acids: CASRTTSDSGANVLTF. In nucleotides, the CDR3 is TGTGCCAGCAGGACGACAAGTGATTCTGGGGCCAACGTCCTGACTTTC.

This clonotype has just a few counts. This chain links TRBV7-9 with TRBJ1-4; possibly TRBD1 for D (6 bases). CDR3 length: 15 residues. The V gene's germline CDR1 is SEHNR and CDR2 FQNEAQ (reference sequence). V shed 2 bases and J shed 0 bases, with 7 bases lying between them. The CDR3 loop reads CASSLWTATNEKLFF. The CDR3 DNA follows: TGTGCCAGCAGCTTATGGACAGCAACTAATGAAAAACTGTTTTTT.

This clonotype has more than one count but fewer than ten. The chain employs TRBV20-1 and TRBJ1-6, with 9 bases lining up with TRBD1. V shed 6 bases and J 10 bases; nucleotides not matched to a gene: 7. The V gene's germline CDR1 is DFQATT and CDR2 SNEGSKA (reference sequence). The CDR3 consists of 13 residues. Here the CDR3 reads CSAGGQGGSPLHF. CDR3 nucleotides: TGCAGTGCCGGGGGACAGGGAGGATCACCCCTCCACTTT.

CDR3 in amino acids: CASSPTWSGNTGELFF. In nucleotides, the CDR3 is TGCGCCAGCAGCCCTACCTGGAGCGGGAACACCGGGGAGCTGTTTTTT. The V gene is TRBV4-1, the J gene TRBJ2-2; tentatively, D is TRBD2 (5 bases). The V end lost 4 bases, the J end lost 1 base, and 13 bases lay between the germline ends. The CDR3 is made up of 16 amino acids. The V gene's germline CDR1 is MGHRA and CDR2 YSYEKL.

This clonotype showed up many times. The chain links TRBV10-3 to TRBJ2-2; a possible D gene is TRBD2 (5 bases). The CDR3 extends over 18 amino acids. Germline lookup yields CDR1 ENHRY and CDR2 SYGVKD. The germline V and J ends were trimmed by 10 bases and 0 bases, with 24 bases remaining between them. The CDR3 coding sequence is TGTGCCACCGCCGGGCGGGCGGCGAACATTTCGAACACCGGGGAGCTGTTTTTT. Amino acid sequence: CATAGRAANISNTGELFF.

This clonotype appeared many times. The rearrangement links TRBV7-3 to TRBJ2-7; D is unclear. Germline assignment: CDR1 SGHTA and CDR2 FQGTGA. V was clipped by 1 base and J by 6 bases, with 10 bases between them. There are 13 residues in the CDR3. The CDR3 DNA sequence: TGTGCCAGCAGCTTAATTACGGAGTCCGAGCAGTACTTC. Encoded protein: CASSLITESEQYF. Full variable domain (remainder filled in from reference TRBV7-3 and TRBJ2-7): GAGVSQTPSNKVTEKGKYVELRCDPISGHTALYWYRQSLGQGPEFLIYFQGTGAADDSGLPNDRFFAVRPEGSVSTLKIQRTERGDSAVYLCASSLITESEQYFGPGTRLTVT.

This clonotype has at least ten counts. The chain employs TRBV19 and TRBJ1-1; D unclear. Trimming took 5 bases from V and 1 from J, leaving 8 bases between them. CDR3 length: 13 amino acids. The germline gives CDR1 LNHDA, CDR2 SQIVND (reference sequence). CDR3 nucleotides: TGTGCCAGTAGTGTTAGTTGGAACACTGAAGCTTTCTTT. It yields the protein CASSVSWNTEAFF.

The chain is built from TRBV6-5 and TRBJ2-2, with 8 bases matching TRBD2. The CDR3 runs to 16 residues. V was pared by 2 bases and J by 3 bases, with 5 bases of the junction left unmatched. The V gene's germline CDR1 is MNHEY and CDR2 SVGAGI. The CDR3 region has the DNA TGTGCCAGCAGTTACCCGGGGGGGATCGACACCGGGGAGCTGTTTTTT. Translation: CASSYPGGIDTGELFF.

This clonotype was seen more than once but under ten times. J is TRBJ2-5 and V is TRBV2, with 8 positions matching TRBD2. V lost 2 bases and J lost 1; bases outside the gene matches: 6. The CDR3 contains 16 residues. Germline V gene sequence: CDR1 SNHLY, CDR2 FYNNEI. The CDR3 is CASSERLAGPQETQYF. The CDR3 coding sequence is TGTGCCAGCAGTGAAAGGCTAGCGGGTCCCCAAGAGACCCAGTACTTC.

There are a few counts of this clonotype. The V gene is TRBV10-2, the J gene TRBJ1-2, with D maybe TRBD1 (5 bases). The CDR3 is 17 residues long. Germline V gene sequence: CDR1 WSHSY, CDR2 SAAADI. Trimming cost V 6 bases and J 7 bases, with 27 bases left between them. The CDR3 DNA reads TGCGCCAGCAGCGAAGTGGGGGTCAGGGCGTCTTCGGGTGGCTACACCTTC. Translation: CASSEVGVRASSGGYTF.

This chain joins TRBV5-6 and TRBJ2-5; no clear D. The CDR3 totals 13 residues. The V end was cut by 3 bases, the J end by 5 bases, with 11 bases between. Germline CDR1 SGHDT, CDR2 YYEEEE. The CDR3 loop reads CASSSRPGETQYF. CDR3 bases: TGTGCCAGCAGCTCCAGACCTGGGGAGACCCAGTACTTC.

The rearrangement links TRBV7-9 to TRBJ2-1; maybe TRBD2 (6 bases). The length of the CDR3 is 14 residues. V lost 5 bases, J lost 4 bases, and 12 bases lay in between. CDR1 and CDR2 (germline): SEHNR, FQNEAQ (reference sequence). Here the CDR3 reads CASSPGRHYNEQFF. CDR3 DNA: TGTGCCAGCAGCCCGGGGAGGCATTACAATGAGCAGTTCTTC. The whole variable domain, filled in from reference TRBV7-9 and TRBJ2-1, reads DTGVSQNPRHKITKRGQNVTFRCDPISEHNRLYWYRQTLGQGPEFLTYFQNEAQLEKSRLLSDRFSAERPKGSFSTLEIQRTEQGDSAMYLCASSPGRHYNEQFFGPGTRLTVL.

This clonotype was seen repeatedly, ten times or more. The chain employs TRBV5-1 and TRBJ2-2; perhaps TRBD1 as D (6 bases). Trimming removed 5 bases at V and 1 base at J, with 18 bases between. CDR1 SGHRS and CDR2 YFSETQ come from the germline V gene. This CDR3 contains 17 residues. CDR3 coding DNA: TGCGCCAGCAGACTCCATCCGGGACAATGGAACACCGGGGAGCTGTTTTTT. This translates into CASRLHPGQWNTGELFF.

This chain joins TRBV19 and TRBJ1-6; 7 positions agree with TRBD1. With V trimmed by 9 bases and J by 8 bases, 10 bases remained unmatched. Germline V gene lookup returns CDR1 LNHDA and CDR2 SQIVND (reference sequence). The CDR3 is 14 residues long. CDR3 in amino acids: CASSQTGSDSPLHF. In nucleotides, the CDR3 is TGTGCCAGCTCCCAGACAGGGAGCGATTCACCCCTCCACTTT. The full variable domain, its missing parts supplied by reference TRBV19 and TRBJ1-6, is DGGITQSPKYLFRKEGQNVTLSCEQNLNHDAMYWYRQDPGQGLRLIYYSQIVNDFQKGDIAEGYSVSREKKESFPLTVTSAQKNPTAFYLCASSQTGSDSPLHFGNGTRLTVT.

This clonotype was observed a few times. CDR3 sequence: CASSPRQVQETQYF. For the CDR3, the DNA is TGTGCCAGCTCACCACGACAGGTCCAAGAGACCCAGTACTTC. J is TRBJ2-5 and V is TRBV18; D is possibly TRBD1 (6 bases). Trimming shortened V by 1 base and J by 1 base, and 7 bases separated the two germline ends. CDR1 and CDR2 from the germline V gene are KGHSH and LQKENI. The CDR3 extends over 14 amino acids. Combining the CDR3 with reference TRBV18 and TRBJ2-5 gives the whole variable domain NAGVMQNPRHLVRRRGQEARLRCSPMKGHSHVYWYRQLPEEGLKFMVYLQKENIIDESGMPKERFSAEFPKEGPSILRIQQVVRGDSAAYFCASSPRQVQETQYFGPGTRLLVL.

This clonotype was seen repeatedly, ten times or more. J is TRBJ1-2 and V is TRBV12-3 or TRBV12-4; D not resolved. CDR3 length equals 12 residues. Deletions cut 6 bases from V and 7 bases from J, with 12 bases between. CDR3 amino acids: CASSRESGGYTF. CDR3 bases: TGTGCCAGCAGCCGCGAGTCGGGTGGCTACACCTTC.

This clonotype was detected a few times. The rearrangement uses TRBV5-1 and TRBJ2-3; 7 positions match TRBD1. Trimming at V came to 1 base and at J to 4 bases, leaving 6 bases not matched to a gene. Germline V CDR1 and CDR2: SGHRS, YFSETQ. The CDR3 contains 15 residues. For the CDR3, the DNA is TGCGCCAGCAGCTTGTTGACAGGGACCCCAGATACGCAGTATTTT. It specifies CASSLLTGTPDTQYF. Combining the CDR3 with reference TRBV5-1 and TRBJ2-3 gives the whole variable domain KAGVTQTPRYLIKTRGQQVTLSCSPISGHRSVSWYQQTPGQGLQFLFEYFSETQRNKGNFPGRFSGRQFSNSRSEMNVSTLELGDSALYLCASSLLTGTPDTQYFGPGTRLTVL.

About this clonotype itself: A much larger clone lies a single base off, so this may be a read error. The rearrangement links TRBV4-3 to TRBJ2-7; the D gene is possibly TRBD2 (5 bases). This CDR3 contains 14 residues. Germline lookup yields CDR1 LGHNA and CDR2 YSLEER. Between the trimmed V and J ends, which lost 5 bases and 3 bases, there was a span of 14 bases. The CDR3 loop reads CASSRWSGYYEQYF. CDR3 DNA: TGCGCCAGCAGCAGATGGTCGGGATACTACGAGCAGTACTTC.

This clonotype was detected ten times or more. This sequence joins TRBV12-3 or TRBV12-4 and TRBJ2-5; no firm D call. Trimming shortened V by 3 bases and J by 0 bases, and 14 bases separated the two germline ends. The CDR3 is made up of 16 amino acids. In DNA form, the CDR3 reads TGTGCCAGCAGTTTTACCTTCTCCCGGTACCAAGAGACCCAGTACTTC. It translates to CASSFTFSRYQETQYF.

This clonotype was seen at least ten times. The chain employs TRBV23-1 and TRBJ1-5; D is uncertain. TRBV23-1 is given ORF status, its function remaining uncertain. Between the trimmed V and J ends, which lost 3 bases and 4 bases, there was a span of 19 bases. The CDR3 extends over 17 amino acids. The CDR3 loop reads CASSHKRQAFCNQPQHF. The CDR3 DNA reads TGCGCCAGCAGTCATAAGAGGCAGGCTTTCTGTAATCAGCCCCAGCATTTT.

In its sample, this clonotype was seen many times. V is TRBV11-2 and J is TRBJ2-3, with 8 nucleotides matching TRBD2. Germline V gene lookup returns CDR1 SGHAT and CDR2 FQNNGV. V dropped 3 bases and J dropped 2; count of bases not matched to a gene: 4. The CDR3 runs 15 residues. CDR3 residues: CASSFPLADTDTQYF. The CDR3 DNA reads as TGTGCCAGCAGCTTCCCACTAGCGGACACAGATACGCAGTATTTT.

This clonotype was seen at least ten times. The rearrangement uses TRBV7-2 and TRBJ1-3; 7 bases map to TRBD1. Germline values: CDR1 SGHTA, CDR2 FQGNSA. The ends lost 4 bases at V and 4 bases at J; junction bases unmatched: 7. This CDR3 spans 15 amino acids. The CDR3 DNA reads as TGTGCCAGCAGCTACGACAGGGCTACAGGAAACACCATATATTTT. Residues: CASSYDRATGNTIYF.

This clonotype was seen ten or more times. CDR3 bases: TGCGCCAGCAGCCAAGAGGGACAGGGGCGGGGGACAGATACGCAGTATTTT. Protein product: CASSQEGQGRGTDTQYF. This sequence joins TRBV4-3 and TRBJ2-3, with 10 positions matching TRBD1. Germline CDR1 LGHNA, CDR2 YSLEER. Losses at the gene ends were 0 bases for V and 3 bases for J; bases not matched to a gene: 6. This CDR3 is built from 17 residues.

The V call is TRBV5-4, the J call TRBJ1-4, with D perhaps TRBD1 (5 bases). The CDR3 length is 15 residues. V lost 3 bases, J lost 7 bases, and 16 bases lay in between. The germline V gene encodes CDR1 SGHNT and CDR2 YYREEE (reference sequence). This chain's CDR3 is CASSSPGAGGEKLFF. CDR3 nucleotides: TGTGCCAGCAGCTCCCCGGGAGCGGGGGGTGAAAAACTGTTTTTT.

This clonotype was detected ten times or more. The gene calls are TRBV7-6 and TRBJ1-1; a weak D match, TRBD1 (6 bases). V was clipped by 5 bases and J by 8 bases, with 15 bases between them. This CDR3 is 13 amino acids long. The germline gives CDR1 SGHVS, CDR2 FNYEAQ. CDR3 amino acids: CASSVQTGTEAFF. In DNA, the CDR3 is TGTGCCAGCAGCGTACAAACAGGGACCGAAGCTTTCTTT.